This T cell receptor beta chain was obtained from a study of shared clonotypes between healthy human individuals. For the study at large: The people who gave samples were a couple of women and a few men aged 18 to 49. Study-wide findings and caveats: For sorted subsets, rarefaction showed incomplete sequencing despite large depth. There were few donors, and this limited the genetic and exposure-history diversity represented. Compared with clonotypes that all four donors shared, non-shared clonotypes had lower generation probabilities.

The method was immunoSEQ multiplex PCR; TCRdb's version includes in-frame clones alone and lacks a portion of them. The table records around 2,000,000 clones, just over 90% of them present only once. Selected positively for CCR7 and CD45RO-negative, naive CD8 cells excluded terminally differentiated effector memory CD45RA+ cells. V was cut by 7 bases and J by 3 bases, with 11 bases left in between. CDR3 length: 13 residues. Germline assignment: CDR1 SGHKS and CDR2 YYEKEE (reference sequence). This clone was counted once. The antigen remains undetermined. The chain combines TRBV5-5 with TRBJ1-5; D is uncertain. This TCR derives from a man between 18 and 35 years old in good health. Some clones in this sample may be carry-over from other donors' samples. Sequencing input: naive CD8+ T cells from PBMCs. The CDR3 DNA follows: TGTGCCAGCTCCGTAGGAAACAATCAGCCCCAGCATTTT. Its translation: CASSVGNNQPQHF.